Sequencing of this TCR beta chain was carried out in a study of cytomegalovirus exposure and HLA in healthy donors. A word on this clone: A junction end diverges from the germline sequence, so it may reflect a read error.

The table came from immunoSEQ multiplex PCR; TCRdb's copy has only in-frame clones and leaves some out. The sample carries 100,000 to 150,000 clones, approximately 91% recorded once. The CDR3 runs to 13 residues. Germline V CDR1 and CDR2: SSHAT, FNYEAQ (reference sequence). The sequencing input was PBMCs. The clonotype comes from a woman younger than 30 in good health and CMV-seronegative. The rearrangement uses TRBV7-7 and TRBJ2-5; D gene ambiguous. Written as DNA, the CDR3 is TGTGCTAGCAGCTTAGGAGTCGGAGAGACCCAGTACTTC. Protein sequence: CASSLGVGETQYF.